This T cell receptor (beta chain) was sequenced for a study of blood T cell repertoires in COVID-19 (dated by TCRdb to about 2020). The study in broad terms: Collaborator samples came from the United States, Italy and Spain and covered acute and convalescent phases of COVID-19. The material from the prospective study consisted of cDNA or gDNA derived from T cells, B-cell-depleted T cells, or PBMCs. Deeply sampled blood TCRbeta repertoires from subjects exposed to, actively infected with, or recovered from COVID-19 were included in the dataset. The repertoires were released in a freely available public database intended as a resource for research on the immune response to SARS-CoV-2. The samples were drawn from the first 160 participants of the ongoing ImmuneRACE study and from some 1,300 subjects provided by 6 global collaborators. A de-identified subject ID, COVID-19 status, age in years and sex were almost always included in the sample metadata. Where available, HLA class I and class II types were obtained from metadata supplied by the sample provider rather than from assay-based typing.

TCRbeta CDR3 regions were amplified from genomic DNA using the immunoSEQ Assay, a bias-controlled multiplex PCR. The source study handled its data this way. Nucleated cell counts per sample were estimated from amplification of reference gene primers within the assay. To quantify the absolute abundance of each unique TCRbeta CDR3 rearrangement, sequence reads were collapsed and filtered. Productive Simpson clonality was computed per sample as the square root of Simpson's diversity index over productive rearrangements. Sourced from immuneACCESS, this table was stored by TCRdb with only in-frame sequences that have V and J called. A share of the clones is absent; for the studies checked, an unresolved V gene accounts for under half, and the remainder has no known explanation. D and trimming were read from the DNA, whereas the V and J calls and clone size are those reported in that table. This sample is represented by some 280,000 clones; approximately 90% of them were singletons. Together, the top ten hold 12% of the sample.

Beyond this particular receptor, the publication reports: Clinical and demographic metadata were provided uncurated, with the amount varying by source and participant.

V ends up 7 bases short and J 4 bases short, with an unmatched junction base count of 14. CDR3 length: 17 amino acids, cysteine to phenylalanine. Only CDR3 DNA remains: 51 bases, in frame from the first base. Collaborating institutions collected whole blood in K2EDTA tubes following their own protocols. For TCRbeta analysis, collaborators shipped samples as frozen whole blood, isolated PBMCs, or DNA extracted from either of those sample types. On this clone itself: It has no known antigen specificity. Nothing much larger sits one base from this clone, and base qualities are not available.

Material for sequencing was peripheral blood. This sequence uses TRBV23-1 and TRBJ2-1; 9 bases in between match TRBD2. TRBV23-1 is sorted into the ORF group, with uncertain function. The TCR comes from an older woman with acute or convalescent COVID-19. Read as DNA, the sequence is TGCGCCAGCAAGGGGCTAGCGGGAAGCCGGGGGTACAATGAGCAGTTCTTC. The translation is CASKGLAGSRGYNEQFF.